This TCR beta chain was sequenced during a study of siplizumab effects on memory and regulatory T cells. Study results and limitations: Naive T cells looked more diverse than memory cells and looked like major alloresponse contributors.

Germline lookup yields CDR1 LNHNV and CDR2 YYDKDF (reference sequence). The V segment lost 1 base and the J segment 0 bases; nucleotides outside the gene matches: 9. The CDR3 loop spans 18 amino acids. The data were produced by immunoSEQ multiplex PCR, yet TCRdb's version contains in-frame clones alone and is incomplete. The sample has 100,000 or so clones; around 94% are singletons. In regard to this clone: Its cognate antigen is unknown.

Sequenced input: Tregs sorted from blood. The clonotype comes from a human donor in good health. This chain links TRBV15 with TRBJ1-5; 7 positions agree with TRBD1. Here the CDR3 DNA reads TGTGCCACCAGCAGAGGCCCAGGGACAGATTATAGCAATCAGCCCCAGCATTTT. It encodes CATSRGPGTDYSNQPQHF.